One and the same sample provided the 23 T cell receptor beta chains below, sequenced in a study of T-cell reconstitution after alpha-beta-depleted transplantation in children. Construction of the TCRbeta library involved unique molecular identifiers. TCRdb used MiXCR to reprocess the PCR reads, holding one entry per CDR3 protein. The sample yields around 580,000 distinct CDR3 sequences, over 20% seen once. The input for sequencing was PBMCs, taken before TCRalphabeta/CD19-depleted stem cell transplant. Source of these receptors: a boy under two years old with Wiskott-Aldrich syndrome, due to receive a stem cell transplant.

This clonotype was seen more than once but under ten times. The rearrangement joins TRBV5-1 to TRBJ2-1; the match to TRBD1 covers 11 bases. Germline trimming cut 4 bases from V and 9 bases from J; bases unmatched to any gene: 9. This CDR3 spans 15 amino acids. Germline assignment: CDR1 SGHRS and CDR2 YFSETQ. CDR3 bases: TGCGCCAGCAGCAATGGACAGGGGGCGAGGGCTGAGCAGTTCTTC. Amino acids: CASSNGQGARAEQFF.

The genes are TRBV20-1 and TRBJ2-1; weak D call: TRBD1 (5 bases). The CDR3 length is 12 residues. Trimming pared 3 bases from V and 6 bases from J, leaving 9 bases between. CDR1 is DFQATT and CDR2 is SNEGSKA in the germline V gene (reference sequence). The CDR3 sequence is CSASRARNEQFF. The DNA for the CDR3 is TGCAGTGCTAGCAGGGCGCGCAATGAGCAGTTCTTC.

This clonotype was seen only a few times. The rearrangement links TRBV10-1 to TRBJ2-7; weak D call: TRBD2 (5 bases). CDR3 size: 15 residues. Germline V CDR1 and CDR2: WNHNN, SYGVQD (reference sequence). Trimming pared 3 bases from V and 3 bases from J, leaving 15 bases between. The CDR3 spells CASSDPALGSYEQYF. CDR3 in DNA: TGCGCCAGCAGTGACCCAGCCTTAGGGAGCTACGAGCAGTACTTC.

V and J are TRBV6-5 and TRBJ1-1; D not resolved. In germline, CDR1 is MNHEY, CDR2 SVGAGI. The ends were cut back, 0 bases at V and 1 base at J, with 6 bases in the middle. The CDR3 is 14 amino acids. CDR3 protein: CASSYSKENTEAFF. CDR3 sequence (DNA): TGTGCCAGCAGTTACTCGAAGGAGAACACTGAAGCTTTCTTT.

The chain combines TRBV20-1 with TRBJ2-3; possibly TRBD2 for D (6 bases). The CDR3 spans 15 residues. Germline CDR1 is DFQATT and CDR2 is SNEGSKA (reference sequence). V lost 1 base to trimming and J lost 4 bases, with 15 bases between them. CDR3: CSARGRRGTPDTQYF. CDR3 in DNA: TGCAGTGCTAGAGGTCGGAGGGGAACGCCAGATACGCAGTATTTT.

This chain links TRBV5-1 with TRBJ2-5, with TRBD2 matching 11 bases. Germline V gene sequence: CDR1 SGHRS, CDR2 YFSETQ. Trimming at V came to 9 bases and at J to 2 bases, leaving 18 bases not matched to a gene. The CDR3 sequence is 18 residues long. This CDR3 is CAKLRSSLAGGRQETQYF. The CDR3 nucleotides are TGCGCCAAACTAAGGTCGTCTCTAGCGGGAGGACGACAAGAGACCCAGTACTTC.

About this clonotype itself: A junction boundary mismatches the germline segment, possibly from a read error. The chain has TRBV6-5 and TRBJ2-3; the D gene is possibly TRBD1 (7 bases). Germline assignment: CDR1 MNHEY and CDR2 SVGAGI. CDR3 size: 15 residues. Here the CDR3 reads CASSSRGDRTDMQYF. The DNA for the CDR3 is TGTGCCAGCAGTTCCAGGGGGGACCGCACAGATATGCAGTATTTT.

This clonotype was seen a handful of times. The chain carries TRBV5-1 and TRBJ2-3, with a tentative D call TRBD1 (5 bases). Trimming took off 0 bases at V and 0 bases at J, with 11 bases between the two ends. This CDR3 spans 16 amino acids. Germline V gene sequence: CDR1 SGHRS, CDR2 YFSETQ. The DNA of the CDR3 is TGCGCCAGCAGCTTGGGGACATTTTCTAGCACAGATACGCAGTATTTT. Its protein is CASSLGTFSSTDTQYF.

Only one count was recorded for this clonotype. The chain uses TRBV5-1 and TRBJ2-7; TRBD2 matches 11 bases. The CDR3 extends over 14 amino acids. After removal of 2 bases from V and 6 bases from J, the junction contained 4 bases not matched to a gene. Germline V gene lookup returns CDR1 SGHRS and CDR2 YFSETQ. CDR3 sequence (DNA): TGCGCCAGCAGCTTCATTACTAGCGGGAGCGAGCAGTACTTC. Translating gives CASSFITSGSEQYF.

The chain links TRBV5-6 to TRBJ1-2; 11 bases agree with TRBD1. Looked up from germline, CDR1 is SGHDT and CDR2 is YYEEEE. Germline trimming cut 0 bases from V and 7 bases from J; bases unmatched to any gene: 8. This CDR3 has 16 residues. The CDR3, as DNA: TGTGCCAGCAGCTTGGCGGACAGGGGGCGTTTAGTTGGCTACACCTTC. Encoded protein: CASSLADRGRLVGYTF.

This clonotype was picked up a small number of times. The CDR3 coding sequence is TGCAGTGCTTCCCCGAGCGGGCAGTACGAGCAGTACTTC. It encodes CSASPSGQYEQYF. The chain carries TRBV20-1 and TRBJ2-7, with D possibly matching TRBD2 (6 bases). The CDR3 is 13 residues long. Germline CDR1 DFQATT, CDR2 SNEGSKA (reference sequence). V dropped 5 bases and J dropped 4 bases, with 15 bases sitting between them.

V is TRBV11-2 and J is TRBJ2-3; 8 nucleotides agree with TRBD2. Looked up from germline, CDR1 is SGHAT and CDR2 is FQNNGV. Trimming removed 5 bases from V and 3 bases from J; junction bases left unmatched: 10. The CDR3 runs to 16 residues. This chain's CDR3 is CASSIMSGSATDTQYF. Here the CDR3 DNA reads TGTGCCAGCAGCATAATGAGCGGGAGTGCAACAGATACGCAGTATTTT.

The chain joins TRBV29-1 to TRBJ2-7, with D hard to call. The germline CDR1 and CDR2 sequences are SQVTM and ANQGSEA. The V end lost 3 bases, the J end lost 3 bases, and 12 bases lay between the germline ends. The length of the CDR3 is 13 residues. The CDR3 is CSVDGGSGYEQYF. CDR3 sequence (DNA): TGCAGCGTTGACGGTGGTTCCGGCTACGAGCAGTACTTC.

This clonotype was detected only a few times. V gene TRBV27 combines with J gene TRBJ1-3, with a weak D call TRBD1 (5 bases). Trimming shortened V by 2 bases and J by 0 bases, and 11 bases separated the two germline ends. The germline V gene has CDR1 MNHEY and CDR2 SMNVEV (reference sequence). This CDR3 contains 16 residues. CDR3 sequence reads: CASSLGAPGSGNTIYF. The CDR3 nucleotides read TGTGCCAGCAGTTTAGGGGCTCCCGGCTCTGGAAACACCATATATTTT.

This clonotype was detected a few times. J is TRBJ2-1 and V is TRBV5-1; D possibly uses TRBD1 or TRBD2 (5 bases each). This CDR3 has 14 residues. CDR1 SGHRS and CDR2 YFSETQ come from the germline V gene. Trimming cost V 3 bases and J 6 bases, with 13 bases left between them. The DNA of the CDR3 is TGCGCCAGCAGCTCCGGGACGGCGATCAATGAGCAGTTCTTC. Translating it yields CASSSGTAINEQFF.

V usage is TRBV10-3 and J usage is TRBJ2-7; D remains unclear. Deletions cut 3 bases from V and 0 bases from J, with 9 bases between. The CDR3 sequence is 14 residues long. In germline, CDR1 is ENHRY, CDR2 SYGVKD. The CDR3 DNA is TGTGCCATCAGTGAAACCGCTCTCTCCTACGAGCAGTACTTC. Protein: CAISETALSYEQYF.

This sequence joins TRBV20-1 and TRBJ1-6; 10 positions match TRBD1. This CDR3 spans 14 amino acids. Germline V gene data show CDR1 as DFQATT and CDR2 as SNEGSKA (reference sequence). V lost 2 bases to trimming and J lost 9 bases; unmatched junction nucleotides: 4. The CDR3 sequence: CSARPGQGPSPLHF. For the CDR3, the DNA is TGCAGTGCTAGACCGGGACAGGGGCCTTCACCCCTCCACTTT.

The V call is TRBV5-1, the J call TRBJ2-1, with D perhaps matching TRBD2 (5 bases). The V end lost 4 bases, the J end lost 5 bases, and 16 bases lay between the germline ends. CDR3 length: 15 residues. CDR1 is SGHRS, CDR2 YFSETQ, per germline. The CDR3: CASSPSGGSHNEQFF. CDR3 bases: TGCGCCAGCAGCCCCTCCGGCGGGTCACACAATGAGCAGTTCTTC.

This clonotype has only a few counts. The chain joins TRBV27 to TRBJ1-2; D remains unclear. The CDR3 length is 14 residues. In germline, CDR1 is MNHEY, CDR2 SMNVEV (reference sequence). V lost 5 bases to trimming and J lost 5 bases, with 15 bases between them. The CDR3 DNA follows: TGTGCCAGCAGTCCCCGTCACCTCGGGTATGGCTACACCTTC. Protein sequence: CASSPRHLGYGYTF.

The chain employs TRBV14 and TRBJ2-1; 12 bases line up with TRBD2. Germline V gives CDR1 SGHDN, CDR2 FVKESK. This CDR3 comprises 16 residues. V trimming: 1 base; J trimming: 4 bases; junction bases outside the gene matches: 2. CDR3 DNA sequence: TGTGCCAGCAGCCAAGGACTAGCGGGAGAGTACAATGAGCAGTTCTTC. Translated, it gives CASSQGLAGEYNEQFF. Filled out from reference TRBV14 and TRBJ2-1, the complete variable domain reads EAGVTQFPSHSVIEKGQTVTLRCDPISGHDNLYWYRRVMGKEIKFLLHFVKESKQDESGMPNNRFLAERTGGTYSTLKVQPAELEDSGVYFCASSQGLAGEYNEQFFGPGTRLTVL.

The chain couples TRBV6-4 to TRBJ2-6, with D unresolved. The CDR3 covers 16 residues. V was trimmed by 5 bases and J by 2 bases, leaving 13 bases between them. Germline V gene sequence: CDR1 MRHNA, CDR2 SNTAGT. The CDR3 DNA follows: TGTGCCAGCAGTCACCGGGCAGGTGCTGGGGCCAACGTCCTGACTTTC. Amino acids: CASSHRAGAGANVLTF.

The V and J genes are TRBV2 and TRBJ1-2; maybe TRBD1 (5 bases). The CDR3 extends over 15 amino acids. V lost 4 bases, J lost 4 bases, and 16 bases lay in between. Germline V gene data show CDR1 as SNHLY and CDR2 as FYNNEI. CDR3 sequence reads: CASSVEGMGSYGYTF. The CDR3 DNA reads TGTGCCAGCAGTGTCGAGGGGATGGGGTCCTATGGCTACACCTTC.

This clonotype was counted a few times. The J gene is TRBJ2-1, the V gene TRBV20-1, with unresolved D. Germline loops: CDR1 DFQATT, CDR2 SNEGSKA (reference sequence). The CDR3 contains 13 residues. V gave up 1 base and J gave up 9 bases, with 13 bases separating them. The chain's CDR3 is CSARVVADGEQFF. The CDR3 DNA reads TGCAGTGCTAGAGTAGTGGCAGACGGTGAGCAGTTCTTC.